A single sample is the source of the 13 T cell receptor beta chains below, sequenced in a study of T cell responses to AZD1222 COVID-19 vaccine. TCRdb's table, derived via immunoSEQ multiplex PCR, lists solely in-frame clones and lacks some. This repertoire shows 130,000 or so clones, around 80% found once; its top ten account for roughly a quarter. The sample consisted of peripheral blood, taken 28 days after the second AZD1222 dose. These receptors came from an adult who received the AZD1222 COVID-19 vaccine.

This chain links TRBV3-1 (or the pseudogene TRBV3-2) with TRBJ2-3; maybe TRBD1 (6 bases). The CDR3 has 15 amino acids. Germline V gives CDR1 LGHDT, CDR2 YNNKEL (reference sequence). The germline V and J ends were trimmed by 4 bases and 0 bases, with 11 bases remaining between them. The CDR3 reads CASSPRGQSTDTQYF. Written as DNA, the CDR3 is TGTGCCAGCAGCCCCAGGGGTCAGAGCACAGATACGCAGTATTTT.

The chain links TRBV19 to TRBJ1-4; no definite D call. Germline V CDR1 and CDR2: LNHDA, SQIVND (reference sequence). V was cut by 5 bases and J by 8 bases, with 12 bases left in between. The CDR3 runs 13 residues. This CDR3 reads CASSLSRTEKLFF. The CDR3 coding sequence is TGTGCCAGTAGTTTATCTCGGACGGAAAAACTGTTTTTT.

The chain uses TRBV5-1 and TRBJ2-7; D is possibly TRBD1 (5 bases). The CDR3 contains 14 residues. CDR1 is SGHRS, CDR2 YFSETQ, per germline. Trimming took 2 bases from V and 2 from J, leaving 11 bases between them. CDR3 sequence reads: CASSLGAGPYEQYF. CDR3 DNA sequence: TGCGCCAGCAGCTTAGGTGCAGGGCCCTACGAGCAGTACTTC. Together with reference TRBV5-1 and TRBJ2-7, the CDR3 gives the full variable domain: KAGVTQTPRYLIKTRGQQVTLSCSPISGHRSVSWYQQTPGQGLQFLFEYFSETQRNKGNFPGRFSGRQFSNSRSEMNVSTLELGDSALYLCASSLGAGPYEQYFGPGTRLTVT.

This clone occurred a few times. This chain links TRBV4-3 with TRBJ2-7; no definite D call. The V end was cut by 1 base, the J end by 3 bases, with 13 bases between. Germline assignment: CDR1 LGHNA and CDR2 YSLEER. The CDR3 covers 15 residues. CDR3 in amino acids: CASSQGLLGFYEQYF. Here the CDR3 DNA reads TGCGCCAGCAGCCAAGGTTTGTTGGGTTTCTACGAGCAGTACTTC.

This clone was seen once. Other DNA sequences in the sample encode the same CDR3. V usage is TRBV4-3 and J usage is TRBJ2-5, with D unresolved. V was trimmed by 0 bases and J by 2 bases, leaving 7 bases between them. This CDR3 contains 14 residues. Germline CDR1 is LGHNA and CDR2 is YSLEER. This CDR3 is CASSQDVSQETQYF. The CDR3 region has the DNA TGCGCCAGCAGCCAAGACGTAAGTCAAGAGACCCAGTACTTC.

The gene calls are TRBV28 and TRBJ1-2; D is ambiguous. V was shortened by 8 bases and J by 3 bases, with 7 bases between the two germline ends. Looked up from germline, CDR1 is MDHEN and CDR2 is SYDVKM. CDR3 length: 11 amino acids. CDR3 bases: TGTGCCAGCTCCTGGGACTATGGCTACACCTTC. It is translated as CASSWDYGYTF.

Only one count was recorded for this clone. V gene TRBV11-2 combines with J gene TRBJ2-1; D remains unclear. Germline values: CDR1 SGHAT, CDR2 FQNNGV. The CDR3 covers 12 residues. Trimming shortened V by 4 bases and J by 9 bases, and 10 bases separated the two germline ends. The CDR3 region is CASSSLEGEQFF. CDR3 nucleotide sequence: TGTGCCAGCAGCTCTCTCGAAGGTGAGCAGTTCTTC.

As DNA, the CDR3 is TGTGCCAGCAGTTCCCTCGGGGGGAGCTCCTACGAGCAGTACTTC. As protein: CASSSLGGSSYEQYF. The V and J genes are TRBV6-5 and TRBJ2-7; TRBD2 matches 7 bases. The germline V gene encodes CDR1 MNHEY and CDR2 SVGAGI. This CDR3 region has 15 residues. The J segment lost 0 bases and the V segment lost 4 bases, leaving 6 bases of the junction unmatched.

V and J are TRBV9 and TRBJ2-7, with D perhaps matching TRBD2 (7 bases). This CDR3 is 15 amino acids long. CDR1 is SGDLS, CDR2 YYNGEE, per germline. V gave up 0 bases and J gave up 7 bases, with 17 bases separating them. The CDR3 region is CASSVEEGGLREQYF. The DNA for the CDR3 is TGTGCCAGCAGCGTAGAGGAGGGGGGGCTCCGGGAGCAGTACTTC.

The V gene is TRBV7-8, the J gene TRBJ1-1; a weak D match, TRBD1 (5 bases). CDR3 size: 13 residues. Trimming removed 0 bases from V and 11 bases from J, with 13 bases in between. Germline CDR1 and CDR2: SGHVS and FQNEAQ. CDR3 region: CASSLAMGREAFF. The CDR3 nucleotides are TGTGCCAGCAGCTTAGCGATGGGGCGGGAGGCTTTCTTT.

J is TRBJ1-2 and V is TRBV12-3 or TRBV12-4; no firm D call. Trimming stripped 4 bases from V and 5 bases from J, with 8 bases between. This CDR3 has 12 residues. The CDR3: CASSSKIYGYTF. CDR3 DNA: TGTGCCAGCAGTTCTAAGATTTATGGCTACACCTTC.

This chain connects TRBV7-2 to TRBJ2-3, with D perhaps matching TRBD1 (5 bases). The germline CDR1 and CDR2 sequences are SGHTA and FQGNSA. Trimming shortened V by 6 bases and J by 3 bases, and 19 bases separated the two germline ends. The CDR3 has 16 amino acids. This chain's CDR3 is CASSSLLGQGTDTQYF. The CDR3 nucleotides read TGTGCCAGCAGTTCTCTCTTGGGCCAGGGTACAGATACGCAGTATTTT.

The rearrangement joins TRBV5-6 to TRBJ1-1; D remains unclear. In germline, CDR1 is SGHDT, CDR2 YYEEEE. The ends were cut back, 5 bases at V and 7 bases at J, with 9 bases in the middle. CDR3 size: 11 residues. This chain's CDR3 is CASRRGGEAFF. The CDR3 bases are TGTGCCAGCAGGCGTGGTGGTGAAGCTTTCTTT.